The TCR beta chain under discussion was sequenced for a study of CD8 T cells in Susac syndrome. Germline V gives CDR1 MNHEY, CDR2 SVGEGT. CDR3 size: 14 residues. Trimming left V 0 bases short and J 8 bases short, with 13 bases between. RNA, at about 0.5 to 1 ug, was reverse transcribed with random hexamers. Across 54 Vbeta and 13 Jbeta, immunoSEQ multiplex PCR amplified TCR beta CDR3. Using its own MiXCR run on the immunoSEQ multiplex PCR reads, TCRdb lists one record per CDR3 protein. The profile shows 80,000 to 90,000 distinct CDR3 sequences, 80% to 95% of them singletons. Sequencing of TCR beta covered CD8+ and CD4+ T cells obtained from blood. Controls were drawn from healthy donors and were matched for age and sex. Negative isolation was used for CD8+ and CD4+ T cells, and FACS enrichment was applied to TEMRA cells.

The sequenced sample was CD8+ T cells from PBMCs. The clonotype comes from a human donor in good health. J is TRBJ1-1 and V is TRBV6-2 or TRBV6-3, with D tentatively TRBD1 (5 bases). CDR3 region: CASSYSFQGIEAFF. CDR3 in DNA: TGTGCCAGCAGTTACTCTTTTCAGGGAATCGAAGCTTTCTTT.